The text below deals with one TCR beta chain. Per the original data handling: It was from reference gene primer amplification that nucleated cell counts were estimated. Method: immunoSEQ multiplex PCR; TCRdb's copy keeps in-frame clones and lacks some. Clone size and V and J calls were adopted from that table, with D and trimming inferred from the DNA. Among hundreds of thousands of clones listed, less than 90% were seen once. These data belong to a study of blood T cell repertoires in COVID-19. Looking at the study overall: Acute-phase and convalescent COVID-19 samples originated in the United States, Italy and Spain. Sources were T cells, B-cell-depleted T cells, or PBMCs; the material itself was cDNA or gDNA.

Before being deemed recovered, Cohort 3 donors had two negative PCRs, clearance, or symptom resolution. This clonotype originated in a woman aged 45-65 years who had recovered from COVID-19. The sample was PBMCs or T cells enriched from blood (not recorded which).

The CDR3 nucleotides are TGTGCCAGCAGTTCCGAGGGTGGGGGAGGCAGAAACACCATATATTTT. This codes for CASSSEGGGGRNTIYF. The chain has TRBV28 and TRBJ1-3; possibly TRBD1 for D (5 bases). Germline CDR1 is MDHEN and CDR2 is SYDVKM. V lost 4 bases, J lost 5 bases, and 18 bases lay in between. The CDR3 covers 16 residues.